This T cell receptor beta chain was sequenced for a study of blood T cell repertoires in COVID-19. Study context: Sources were T cells, B-cell-depleted T cells, or PBMCs; the material itself was cDNA or gDNA.

Germline values: CDR1 LNHDA, CDR2 SQIVND (reference sequence). This CDR3 is built from 13 residues. After removal of 8 bases from V and 7 bases from J, the junction contained 10 bases not matched to a gene. This clone was recorded only once. Here immunoSEQ multiplex PCR was the method, and the copy in TCRdb shows in-frame clones only, minus some. Seen here are 150,000 or so clones, 60% to 80% observed once, and the top ten hold approximately 2%. This chain links TRBV19 with TRBJ1-1; 7 nucleotides align to TRBD1. Sequences were obtained from peripheral blood. The sequence came from a woman between 65 and 79 years old with acute or convalescent COVID-19. This CDR3 reads CASQGQARFEAFF. The CDR3, as DNA: TGTGCCAGTCAAGGACAGGCCCGGTTTGAAGCTTTCTTT.